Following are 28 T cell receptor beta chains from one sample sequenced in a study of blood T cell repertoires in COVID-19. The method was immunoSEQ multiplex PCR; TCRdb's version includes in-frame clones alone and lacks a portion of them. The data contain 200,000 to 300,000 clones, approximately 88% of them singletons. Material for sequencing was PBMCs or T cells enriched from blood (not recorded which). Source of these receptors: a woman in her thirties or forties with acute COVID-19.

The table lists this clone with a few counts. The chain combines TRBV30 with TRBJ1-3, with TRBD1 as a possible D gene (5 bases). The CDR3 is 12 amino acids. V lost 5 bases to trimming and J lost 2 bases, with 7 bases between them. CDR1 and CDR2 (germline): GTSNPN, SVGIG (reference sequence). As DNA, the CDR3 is TGTGCCTGGCAGGGTACTGGAAACACCATATATTTT. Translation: CAWQGTGNTIYF.

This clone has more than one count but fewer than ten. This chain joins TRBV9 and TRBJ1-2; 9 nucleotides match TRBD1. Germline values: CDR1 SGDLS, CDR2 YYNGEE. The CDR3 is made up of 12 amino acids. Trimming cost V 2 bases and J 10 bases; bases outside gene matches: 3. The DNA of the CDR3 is TGTGCCAGCAGCGTCCGGGACAGGGACTACACCTTC. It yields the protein CASSVRDRDYTF.

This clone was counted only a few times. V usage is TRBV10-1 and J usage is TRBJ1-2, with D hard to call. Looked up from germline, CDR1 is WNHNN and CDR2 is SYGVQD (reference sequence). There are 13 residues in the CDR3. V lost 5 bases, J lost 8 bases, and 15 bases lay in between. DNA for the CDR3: TGCGCCAGCAGTATACCTTATCCGAGGGGCTACACCTTC. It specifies CASSIPYPRGYTF.

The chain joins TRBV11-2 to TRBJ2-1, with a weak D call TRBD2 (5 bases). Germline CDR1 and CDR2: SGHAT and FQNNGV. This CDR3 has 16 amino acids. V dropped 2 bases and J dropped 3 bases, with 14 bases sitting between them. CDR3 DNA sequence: TGTGCCAGCAGCTTATCCTTCGGGGAAATCTACAATGAGCAGTTCTTC. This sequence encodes CASSLSFGEIYNEQFF.

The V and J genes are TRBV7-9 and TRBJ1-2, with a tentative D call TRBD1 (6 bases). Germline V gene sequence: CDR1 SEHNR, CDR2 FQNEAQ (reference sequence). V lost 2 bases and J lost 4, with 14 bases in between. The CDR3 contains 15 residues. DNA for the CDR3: TGTGCCAGCAGCTTACCGGCGACAGGATCCTATGGCTACACCTTC. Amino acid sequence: CASSLPATGSYGYTF. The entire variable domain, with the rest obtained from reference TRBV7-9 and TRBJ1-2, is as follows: DTGVSQNPRHKITKRGQNVTFRCDPISEHNRLYWYRQTLGQGPEFLTYFQNEAQLEKSRLLSDRFSAERPKGSFSTLEIQRTEQGDSAMYLCASSLPATGSYGYTFGSGTRLTVV.

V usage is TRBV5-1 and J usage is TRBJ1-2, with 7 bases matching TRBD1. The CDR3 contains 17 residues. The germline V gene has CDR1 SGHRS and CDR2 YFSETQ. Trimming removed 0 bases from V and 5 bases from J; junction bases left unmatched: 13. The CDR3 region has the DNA TGCGCCAGCAGCTTGGGACAGGGCTCCTCCGGAGGGTATGGCTACACCTTC. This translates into CASSLGQGSSGGYGYTF.

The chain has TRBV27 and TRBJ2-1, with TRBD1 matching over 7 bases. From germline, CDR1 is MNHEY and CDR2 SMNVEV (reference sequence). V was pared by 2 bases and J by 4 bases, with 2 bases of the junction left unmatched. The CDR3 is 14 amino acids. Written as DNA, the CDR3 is TGTGCCAGCAGTTTAGCGACAGGGTACAATGAGCAGTTCTTC. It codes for CASSLATGYNEQFF.

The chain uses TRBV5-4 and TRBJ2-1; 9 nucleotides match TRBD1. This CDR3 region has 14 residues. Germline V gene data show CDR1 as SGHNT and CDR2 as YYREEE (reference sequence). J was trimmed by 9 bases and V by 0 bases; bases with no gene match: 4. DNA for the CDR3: TGTGCCAGCAGCTTGGGGACAGGGGTAGTTGAGCAGTTCTTC. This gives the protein CASSLGTGVVEQFF.

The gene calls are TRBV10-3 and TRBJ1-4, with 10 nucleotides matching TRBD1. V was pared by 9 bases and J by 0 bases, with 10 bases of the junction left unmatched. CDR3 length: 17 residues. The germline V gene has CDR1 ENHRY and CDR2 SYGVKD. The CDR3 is CAIREGQGTATNEKLFF. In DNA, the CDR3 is TGTGCCATACGAGAGGGACAGGGGACCGCAACTAATGAAAAACTGTTTTTT.

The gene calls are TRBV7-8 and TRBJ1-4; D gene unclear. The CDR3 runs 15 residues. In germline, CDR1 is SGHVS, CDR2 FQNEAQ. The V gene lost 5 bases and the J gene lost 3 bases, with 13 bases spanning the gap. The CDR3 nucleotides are TGTGCCAGCAGCGTACAGAAACTCCCTAATGAAAAACTGTTTTTT. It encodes CASSVQKLPNEKLFF.

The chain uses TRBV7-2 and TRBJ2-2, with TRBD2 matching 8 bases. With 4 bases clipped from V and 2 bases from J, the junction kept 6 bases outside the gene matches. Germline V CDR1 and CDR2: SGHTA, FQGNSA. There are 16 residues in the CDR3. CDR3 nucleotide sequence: TGTGCCAGCAGCTCATTAAGCGGGAGTAACACCGGGGAGCTGTTTTTT. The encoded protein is CASSSLSGSNTGELFF.

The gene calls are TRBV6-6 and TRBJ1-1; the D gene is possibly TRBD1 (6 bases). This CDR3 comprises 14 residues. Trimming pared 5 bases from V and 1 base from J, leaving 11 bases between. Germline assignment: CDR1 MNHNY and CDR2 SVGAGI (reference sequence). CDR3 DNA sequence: TGTGCCAGCAGTAAACAGGGAGAGAACACTGAAGCTTTCTTT. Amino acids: CASSKQGENTEAFF.

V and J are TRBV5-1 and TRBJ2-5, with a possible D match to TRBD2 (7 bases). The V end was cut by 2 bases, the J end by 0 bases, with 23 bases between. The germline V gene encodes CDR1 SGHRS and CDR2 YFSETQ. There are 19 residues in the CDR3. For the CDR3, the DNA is TGCGCCAGCAGCTTTAAGCGGGAACGGGGGGCTGGTAACCAAGAGACCCAGTACTTC. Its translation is CASSFKRERGAGNQETQYF.

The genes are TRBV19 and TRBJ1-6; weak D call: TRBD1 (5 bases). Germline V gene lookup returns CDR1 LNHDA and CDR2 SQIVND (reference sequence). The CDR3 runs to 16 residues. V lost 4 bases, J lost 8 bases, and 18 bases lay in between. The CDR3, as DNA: TGTGCCAGTAGTACCCCCTCGGCCAGGGCTGATTCACCCCTCCACTTT. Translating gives CASSTPSARADSPLHF.

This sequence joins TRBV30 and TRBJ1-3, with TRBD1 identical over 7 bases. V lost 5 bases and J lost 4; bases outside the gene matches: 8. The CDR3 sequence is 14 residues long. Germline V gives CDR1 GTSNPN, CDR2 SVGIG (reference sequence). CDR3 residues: CAWVRDSKGNTIYF. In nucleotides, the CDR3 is TGTGCCTGGGTTAGGGACAGCAAAGGAAACACCATATATTTT.

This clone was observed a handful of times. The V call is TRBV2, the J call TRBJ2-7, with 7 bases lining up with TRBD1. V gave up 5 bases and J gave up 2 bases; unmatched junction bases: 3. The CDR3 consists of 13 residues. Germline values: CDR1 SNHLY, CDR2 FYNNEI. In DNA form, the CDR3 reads TGTGCCAGCAGTATGGGACAGACCTACGAGCAGTACTTC. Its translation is CASSMGQTYEQYF.

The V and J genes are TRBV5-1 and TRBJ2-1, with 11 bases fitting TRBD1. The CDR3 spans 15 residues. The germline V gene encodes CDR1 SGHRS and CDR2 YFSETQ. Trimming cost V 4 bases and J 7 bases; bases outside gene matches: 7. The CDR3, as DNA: TGCGCCAGCAGCCCACCGGGACAGGGGGGGAATGAGCAGTTCTTC. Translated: CASSPPGQGGNEQFF.

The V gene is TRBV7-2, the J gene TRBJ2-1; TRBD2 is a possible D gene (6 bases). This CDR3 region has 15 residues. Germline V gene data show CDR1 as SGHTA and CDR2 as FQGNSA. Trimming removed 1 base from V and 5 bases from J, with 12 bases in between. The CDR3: CASSLVVAGNNEQFF. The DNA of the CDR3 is TGTGCCAGCAGCTTAGTTGTGGCGGGAAACAATGAGCAGTTCTTC.

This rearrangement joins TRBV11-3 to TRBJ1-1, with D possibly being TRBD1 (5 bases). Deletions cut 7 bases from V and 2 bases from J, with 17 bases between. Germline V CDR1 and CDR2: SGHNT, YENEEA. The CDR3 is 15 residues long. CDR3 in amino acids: CASTRDGRGNTEAFF. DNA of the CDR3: TGTGCCAGCACGCGGGACGGGAGAGGAAACACTGAAGCTTTCTTT.

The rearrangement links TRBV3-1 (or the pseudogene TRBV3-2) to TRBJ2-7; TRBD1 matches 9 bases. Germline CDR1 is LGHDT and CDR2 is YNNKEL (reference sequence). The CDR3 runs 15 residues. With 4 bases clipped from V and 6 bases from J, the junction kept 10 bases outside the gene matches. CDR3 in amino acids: CASSPDRGLAAEQYF. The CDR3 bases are TGTGCCAGCAGCCCCGACAGGGGGTTAGCGGCCGAGCAGTACTTC.

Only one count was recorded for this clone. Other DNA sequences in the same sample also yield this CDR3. The CDR3, as DNA: TGCAGCGTTGGGGCAGGGAGCACAGATACGCAGTATTTT. Translation gives CSVGAGSTDTQYF. The J gene is TRBJ2-3, the V gene TRBV29-1; D perhaps matches TRBD1 (5 bases). The CDR3 is 13 residues long. The V gene's germline CDR1 is SQVTM and CDR2 ANQGSEA. Trimming pared 4 bases from V and 0 bases from J, leaving 8 bases between.

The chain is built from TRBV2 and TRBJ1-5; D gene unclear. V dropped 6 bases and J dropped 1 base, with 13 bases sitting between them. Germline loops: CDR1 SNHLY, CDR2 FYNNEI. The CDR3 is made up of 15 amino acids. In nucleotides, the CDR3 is TGTGCCAGCAGGCGGCTAGTGTCCAGCAATCAGCCCCAGCATTTT. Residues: CASRRLVSSNQPQHF.

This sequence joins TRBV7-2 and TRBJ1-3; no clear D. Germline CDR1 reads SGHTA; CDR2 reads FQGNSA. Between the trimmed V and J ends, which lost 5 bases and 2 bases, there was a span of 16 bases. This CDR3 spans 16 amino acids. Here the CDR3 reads CASSPHNGLTGNTIYF. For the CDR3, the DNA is TGTGCCAGCAGCCCGCATAACGGTTTAACTGGAAACACCATATATTTT.

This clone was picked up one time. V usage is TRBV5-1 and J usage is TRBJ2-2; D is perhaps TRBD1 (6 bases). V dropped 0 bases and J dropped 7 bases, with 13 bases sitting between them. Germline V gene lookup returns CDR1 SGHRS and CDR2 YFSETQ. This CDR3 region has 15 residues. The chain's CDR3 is CASSLDGRGNGELFF. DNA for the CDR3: TGCGCCAGCAGCTTGGATGGCAGGGGTAACGGGGAGCTGTTTTTT.

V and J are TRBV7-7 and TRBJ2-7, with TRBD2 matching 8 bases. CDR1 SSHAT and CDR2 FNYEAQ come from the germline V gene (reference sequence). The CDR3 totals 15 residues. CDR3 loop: CASSLGLAGSYEQYV. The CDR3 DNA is TGTGCTAGCAGCTTAGGACTAGCCGGGTCCTACGAGCAGTACGTC.

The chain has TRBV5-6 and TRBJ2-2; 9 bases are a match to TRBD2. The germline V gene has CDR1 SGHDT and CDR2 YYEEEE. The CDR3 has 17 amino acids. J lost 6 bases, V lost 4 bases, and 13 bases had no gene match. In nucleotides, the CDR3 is TGTGCCAGCAGCCTCGGTAAGCGGGAGGTGTTCGCCGGGGAGCTGTTTTTT. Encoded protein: CASSLGKREVFAGELFF.

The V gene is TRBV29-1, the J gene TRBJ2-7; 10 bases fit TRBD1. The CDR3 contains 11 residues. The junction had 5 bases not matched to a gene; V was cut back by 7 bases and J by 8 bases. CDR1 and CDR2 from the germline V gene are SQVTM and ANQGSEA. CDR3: CSAGTGEKQYF. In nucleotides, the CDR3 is TGCAGCGCCGGGACAGGGGAAAAGCAGTACTTC.

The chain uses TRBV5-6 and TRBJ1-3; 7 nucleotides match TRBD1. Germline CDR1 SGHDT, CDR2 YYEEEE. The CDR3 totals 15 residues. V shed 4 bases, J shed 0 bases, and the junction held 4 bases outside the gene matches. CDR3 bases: TGTGCCAGCAGCGGGGACAGCGGCTCTGGAAACACCATATATTTT. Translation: CASSGDSGSGNTIYF.